One and the same sample provided the 2 T cell receptor beta chains below, sequenced in a study of blood T cell repertoires in COVID-19. TCRdb's copy holds only in-frame clones and misses some; the assay was immunoSEQ multiplex PCR. The profile shows approximately 89,000 clones, over 60% of them singletons. The specimen was peripheral blood. These receptors were taken from a human donor in a cohort sampled during active COVID-19.

The V gene is TRBV7-9, the J gene TRBJ1-3; D may be TRBD1 (5 bases). Germline V CDR1 and CDR2: SEHNR, FQNEAQ (reference sequence). The CDR3 runs to 14 residues. V lost 4 bases and J lost 7, with 14 bases in between. As DNA, the CDR3 is TGTGCCAGCAGCTCCCAAGGGGATCGGAACACCATATATTTT. The encoded protein is CASSSQGDRNTIYF.

There are a few counts of this clone. The rearrangement uses TRBV19 and TRBJ2-2; D uncertain. The CDR3 has 15 amino acids. The ends were cut back, 3 bases at V and 4 bases at J, with 12 bases in the middle. Per the germline V gene, CDR1 is LNHDA and CDR2 is SQIVND (reference sequence). The CDR3 bases are TGTGCCAGTAGTATGGAGTCGGCCGTCACCGGGGAGCTGTTTTTT. This gives the protein CASSMESAVTGELFF.